The clone carrying this T cell receptor (beta chain) was observed a handful of times. Antigen specificity is unknown. The data were obtained in a study of metastatic and nonmetastatic thyroid tumors. On the study more broadly: The study looked at repertoires side by side in blood and in tumor or nodule tissue from malignant and benign thyroid patients.

Per the authors' pipeline: What underpinned the distant-metastasis classifier for papillary thyroid cancer was the set of CDR3 differences across clinicopathological groups. TCRdb re-clonotyped the PCR reads through MiXCR. The V and J calls and clone size are TCRdb's, not the authors'. Of 2,500 to 3,000 clones in the sample, under 30% were seen once. Each patient went into thyroid surgery without having received any treatment. Trimming shortened V by 6 bases and J by 5 bases, and 16 bases separated the two germline ends. The germline gives CDR1 MNHNS, CDR2 SASEGT. CDR3 length equals 14 residues. Study-level results: Malignant thyroid tumors reportedly had TCR beta diversity that was significantly higher than in benign nodules, in blood and tumor.

The TCR was taken from a male donor with papillary thyroid cancer or a benign thyroid nodule (not recorded which). Some clones in this sample may be carry-over from other donors' samples. The sample comprised adjacent normal tissue. V usage is TRBV6-1 and J usage is TRBJ1-2; possibly TRBD1 for D (5 bases). The CDR3 loop reads CASSPGGALYGYTF. CDR3 bases: TGTGCCAGCAGCCCGGGTGGGGCTCTATATGGCTACACCTTC.